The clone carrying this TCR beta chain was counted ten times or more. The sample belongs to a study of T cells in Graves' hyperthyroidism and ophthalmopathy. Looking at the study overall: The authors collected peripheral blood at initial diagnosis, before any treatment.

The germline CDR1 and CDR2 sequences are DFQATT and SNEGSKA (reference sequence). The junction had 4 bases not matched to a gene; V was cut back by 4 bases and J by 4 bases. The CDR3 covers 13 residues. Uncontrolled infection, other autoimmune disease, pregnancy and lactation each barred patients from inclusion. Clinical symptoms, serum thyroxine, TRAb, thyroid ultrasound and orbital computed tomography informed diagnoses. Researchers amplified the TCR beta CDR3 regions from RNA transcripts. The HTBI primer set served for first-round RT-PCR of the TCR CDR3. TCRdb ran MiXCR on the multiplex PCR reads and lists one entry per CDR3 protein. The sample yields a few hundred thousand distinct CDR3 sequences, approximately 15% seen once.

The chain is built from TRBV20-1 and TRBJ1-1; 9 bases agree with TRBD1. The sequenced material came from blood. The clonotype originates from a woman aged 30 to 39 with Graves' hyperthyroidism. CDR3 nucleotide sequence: TGCAGTGCTATACAGGGGGCGGGCACTGAAGCTTTCTTT. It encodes CSAIQGAGTEAFF.